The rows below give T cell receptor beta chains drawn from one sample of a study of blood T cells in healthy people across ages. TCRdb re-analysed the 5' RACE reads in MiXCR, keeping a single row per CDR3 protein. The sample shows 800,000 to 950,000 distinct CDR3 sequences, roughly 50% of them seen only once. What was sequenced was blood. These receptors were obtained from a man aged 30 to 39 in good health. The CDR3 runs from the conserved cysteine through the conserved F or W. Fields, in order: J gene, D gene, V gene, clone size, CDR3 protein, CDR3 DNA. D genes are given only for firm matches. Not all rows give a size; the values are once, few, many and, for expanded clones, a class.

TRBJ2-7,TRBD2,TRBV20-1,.,CSAAGVQYEQYF,TGCAGTGCGGCGGGGGTCCAGTACGAGCAGTACTTC
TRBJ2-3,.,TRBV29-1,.,CSVGLGASTDTQYF,TGCAGCGTTGGTTTAGGGGCTAGCACAGATACGCAGTATTTT
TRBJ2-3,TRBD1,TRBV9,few,CASTLGGSLTDTQYF,TGTGCCAGCACTTTAGGGGGCTCTCTCACAGATACGCAGTATTTT
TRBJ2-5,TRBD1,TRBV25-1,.,CASSLRDRGLETQYF,TGTGCCAGCAGTCTACGGGACAGGGGGCTAGAGACCCAGTACTTC
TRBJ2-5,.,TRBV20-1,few,CSARHTDSGYF,TGCAGTGCTCGACACACGGACAGCGGGTACTTC
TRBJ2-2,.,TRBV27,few,CASSKNRDTGELFF,TGTGCCAGCAGTAAAAACAGAGACACCGGGGAGCTGTTTTTT
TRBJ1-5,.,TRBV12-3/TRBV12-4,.,CASSITDSNQPQHF,TGTGCCAGCAGCATAACTGATAGCAATCAGCCCCAGCATTTT
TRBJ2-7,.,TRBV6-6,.,CASSYSPGNSYEQYF,TGTGCCAGCAGTTACTCGCCCGGGAATAGCTACGAGCAGTACTTC
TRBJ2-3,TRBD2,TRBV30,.,CAWRGASGGPTDTQYF,TGTGCCTGGAGGGGAGCTAGCGGGGGCCCCACAGATACGCAGTATTTT
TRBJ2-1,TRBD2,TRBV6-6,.,CASSYSKAGEYNEQFF,TGTGCCAGCAGTTACTCGAAGGCGGGGGAGTACAATGAGCAGTTCTTC
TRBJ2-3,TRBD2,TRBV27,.,CASSLNEPSGETDTQYF,TGTGCCAGCAGTTTAAATGAGCCTAGCGGGGAGACAGATACGCAGTATTTT
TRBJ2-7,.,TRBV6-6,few,CASRPGEGANYEQYF,TGTGCCAGCAGACCCGGGGAGGGGGCGAACTACGAGCAGTACTTC
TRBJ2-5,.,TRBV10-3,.,CAISKTGGPETQYF,TGTGCCATCTCGAAAACGGGGGGCCCAGAGACCCAGTACTTC
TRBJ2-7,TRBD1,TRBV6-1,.,CATYGTGPYEQYF,TGTGCCACCTACGGGACAGGGCCCTACGAGCAGTACTTC
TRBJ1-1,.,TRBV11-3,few,CASSKTRESWGFF,TGTGCCAGCAGCAAAACCCGTGAAAGTTGGGGTTTCTTT
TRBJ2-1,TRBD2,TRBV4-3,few,CASSQDSGVGEQFF,TGCGCCAGCAGCCAAGATAGCGGGGTCGGTGAGCAGTTCTTC
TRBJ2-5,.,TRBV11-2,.,CASSVDRASETQYF,TGTGCCAGCAGCGTAGATAGGGCCTCAGAGACCCAGTACTTC
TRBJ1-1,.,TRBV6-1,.,CASNNRVGTEAFF,TGTGCCAGCAACAACAGGGTTGGGACTGAAGCTTTCTTT
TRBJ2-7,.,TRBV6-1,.,CASSNANKDYEQYF,TGTGCCAGCAGTAATGCAAATAAAGACTACGAGCAGTACTTC
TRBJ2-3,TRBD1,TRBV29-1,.,CSVGQTTGLLTDTQYF,TGCAGCGTTGGACAAACGACAGGGTTGTTGACAGATACGCAGTATTTT
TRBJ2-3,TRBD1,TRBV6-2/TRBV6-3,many,CASSPPTGADTQYF,TGTGCCAGCAGCCCTCCGACAGGGGCAGATACGCAGTATTTT
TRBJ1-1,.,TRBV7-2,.,CASSPGWGRTPEAFF,TGTGCCAGCAGCCCCGGCTGGGGAAGAACACCTGAAGCTTTCTTT
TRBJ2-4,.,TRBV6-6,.,CASSYPTENQAKNIQYF,TGTGCCAGCAGTTACCCAACAGAGAATCAAGCCAAAAACATTCAGTACTTC
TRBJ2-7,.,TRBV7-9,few,CASSSEAYPSYEQYF,TGTGCCAGCAGCTCCGAGGCTTATCCCTCCTACGAGCAGTACTTC
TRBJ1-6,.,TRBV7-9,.,CASSGEYNSPLHF,TGTGCCAGCAGCGGGGAGTATAATTCACCCCTCCACTTT
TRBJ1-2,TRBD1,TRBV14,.,CASSRYSDREGFDYGYTF,TGTGCCAGCAGCCGATACTCGGACAGGGAGGGTTTTGACTATGGCTACACCTTC
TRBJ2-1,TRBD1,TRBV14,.,CASSGGQAPYKEQFF,TGTGCCAGCAGCGGCGGACAGGCCCCCTACAAGGAGCAGTTCTTC
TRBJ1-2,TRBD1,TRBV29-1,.,CSVDETGGDYGYTF,TGCAGCGTTGACGAGACAGGGGGGGACTATGGCTACACCTTC
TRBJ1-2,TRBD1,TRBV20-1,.,CSASIPLQGAGYTF,TGCAGTGCCTCGATCCCTTTACAGGGGGCTGGCTACACCTTC
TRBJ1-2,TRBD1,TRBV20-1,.,CSALDRENYGYTF,TGCAGTGCTCTCGACAGGGAAAACTATGGCTACACCTTC
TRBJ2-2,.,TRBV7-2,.,CASGHGELFF,TGTGCCAGCGGCCACGGGGAGCTGTTTTTT
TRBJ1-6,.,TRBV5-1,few,CASSSDRMAYNSPLHF,TGCGCCAGCAGTAGTGACAGGATGGCCTATAATTCACCCCTCCACTTT
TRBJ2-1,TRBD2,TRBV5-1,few,CASSPLWDYSYNEQFF,TGCGCCAGCAGCCCCCTGTGGGACTACTCCTACAATGAGCAGTTCTTC
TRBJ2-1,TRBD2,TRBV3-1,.,CASSQDGTNPYNEQFF,TGTGCCAGCAGCCAAGACGGGACTAACCCCTACAATGAGCAGTTCTTC
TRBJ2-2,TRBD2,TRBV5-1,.,CASSPGTSGGSGELFF,TGCGCCAGCAGCCCCGGGACTAGCGGGGGTTCCGGGGAGCTGTTTTTT
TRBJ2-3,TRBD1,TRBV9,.,CASSGTGGYGTDTQYF,TGTGCCAGCAGCGGAACAGGGGGCTACGGCACAGATACGCAGTATTTT
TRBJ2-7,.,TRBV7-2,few,CASSLYGGSLQEQYF,TGTGCCAGCAGCCTTTATGGGGGATCCCTCCAAGAGCAGTACTTC
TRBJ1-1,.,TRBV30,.,CAWTIGQWNTEAFF,TGTGCCTGGACAATTGGGCAGTGGAACACTGAAGCTTTCTTT
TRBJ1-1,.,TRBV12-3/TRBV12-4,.,CASRLVGWNTEAFF,TGTGCCAGCAGATTAGTGGGATGGAACACTGAAGCTTTCTTT
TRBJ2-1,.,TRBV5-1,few,CASSVTGFNEQFF,TGCGCCAGCAGCGTGACAGGTTTTAATGAGCAGTTCTTC
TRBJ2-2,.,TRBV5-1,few,CASSSDRNTGELFF,TGTGCCAGCTCGTCCGACAGGAACACCGGGGAGCTGTTTTTT
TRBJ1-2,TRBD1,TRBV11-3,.,CASSLDTGENYGYTF,TGTGCCAGCAGCTTAGACACAGGGGAGAACTATGGCTACACCTTC
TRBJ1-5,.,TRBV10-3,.,CAISVENQPQHF,TGTGCCATCAGTGTGGAGAATCAGCCCCAGCATTTT
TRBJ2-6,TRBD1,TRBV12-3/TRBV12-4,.,CASSFTGAARSGANVLTF,TGTGCCAGCAGTTTTACAGGGGCCGCCCGCTCTGGGGCCAACGTCCTGACTTTC
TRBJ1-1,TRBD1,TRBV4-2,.,CASSEPGQGARGAEAFF,TGTGCCAGCAGCGAACCGGGACAGGGGGCGCGAGGCGCTGAAGCTTTCTTT
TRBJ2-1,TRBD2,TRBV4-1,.,CASSSLAGGFDEQFF,TGCGCCAGCAGCTCCCTAGCGGGGGGTTTTGATGAGCAGTTCTTC
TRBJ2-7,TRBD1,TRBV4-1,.,CASSQGLGTGGTYEQYF,TGCGCCAGCAGCCAGGGCTTAGGGACAGGGGGGACCTACGAGCAGTACTTC
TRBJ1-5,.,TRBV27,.,CASSFGPPGSNQPQHF,TGTGCCAGCAGTTTCGGTCCACCGGGTAGCAATCAGCCCCAGCATTTT
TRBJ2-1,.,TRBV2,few,CASSAESSYNEQFF,TGTGCCAGCAGTGCCGAGAGCTCCTACAATGAGCAGTTCTTC
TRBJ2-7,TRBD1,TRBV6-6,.,CASREGQGARGEQYF,TGTGCCAGCAGGGAGGGACAGGGGGCGCGCGGCGAGCAGTACTTC